This T cell receptor (beta chain) was retrieved from a study of breast tumors, draining lymph nodes, adjacent tissues. One entry per CDR3 protein results from TCRdb running MiXCR on the multiplex PCR reads. Among roughly 14,000 distinct CDR3 sequences, about three fifths were seen once, and the ten largest hold 30%. By share of the sample, this clonotype is medium-sized. No antigen is known for it. Broader study findings: The lymph node origin of tumor T cells was framed as consistent with a hypothesis, not demonstrated. Compared with basal-like, luminal-like tumors shared significantly more repertoire with nontumor tissue.

Germline-derived CDR1 and CDR2 are DFQATT and SNEGSKA (reference sequence). The CDR3 is 14 amino acids. Losses at the gene ends were 3 bases for V and 0 bases for J; bases not matched to a gene: 1. The chain is built from TRBV20-1 and TRBJ2-1; TRBD1 matches 8 bases. Specimen: tumor-adjacent breast tissue. The TCR comes from a female donor with breast cancer. Some clones in this sample may be carry-over from other donors' samples. CDR3 protein: CSARDRVSYNEQFF. The CDR3 DNA sequence: TGCAGTGCTAGGGACAGGGTCTCCTACAATGAGCAGTTCTTC.